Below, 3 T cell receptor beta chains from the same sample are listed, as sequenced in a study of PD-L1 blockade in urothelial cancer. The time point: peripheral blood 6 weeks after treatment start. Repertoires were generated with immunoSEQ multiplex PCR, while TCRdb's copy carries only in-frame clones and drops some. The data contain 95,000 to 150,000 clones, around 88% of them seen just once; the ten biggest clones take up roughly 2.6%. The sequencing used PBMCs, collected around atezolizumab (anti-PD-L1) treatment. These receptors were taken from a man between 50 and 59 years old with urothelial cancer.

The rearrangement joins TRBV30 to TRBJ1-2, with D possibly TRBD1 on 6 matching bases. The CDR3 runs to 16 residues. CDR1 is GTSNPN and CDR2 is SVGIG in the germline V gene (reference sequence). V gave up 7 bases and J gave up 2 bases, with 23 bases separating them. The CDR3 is CASPTSQGSGNYGYTF. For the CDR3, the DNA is TGTGCCTCCCCAACATCACAGGGCAGTGGAAACTATGGCTACACCTTC.

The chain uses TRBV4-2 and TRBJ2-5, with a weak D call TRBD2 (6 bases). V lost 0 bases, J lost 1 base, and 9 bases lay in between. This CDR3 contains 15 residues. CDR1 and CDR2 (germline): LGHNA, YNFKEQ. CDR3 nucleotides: TGTGCCAGCAGCCAAGAAGGTAGCGGCCAAGAGACCCAGTACTTC. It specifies CASSQEGSGQETQYF.

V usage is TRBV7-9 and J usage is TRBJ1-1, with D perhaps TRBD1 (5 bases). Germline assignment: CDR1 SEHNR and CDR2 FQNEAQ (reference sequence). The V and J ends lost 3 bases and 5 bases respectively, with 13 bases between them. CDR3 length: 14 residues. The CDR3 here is CASSFSGVETEAFF. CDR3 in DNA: TGTGCCAGCAGCTTCTCGGGGGTAGAGACTGAAGCTTTCTTT.